The 7 T cell receptor beta chains below all came from one sample that was sequenced in a study of blood T cell repertoires in COVID-19. Libraries were prepared by immunoSEQ multiplex PCR; TCRdb keeps only in-frame clonotypes and omits some of them. The sample lists some 140,000 clones; roughly 78% were seen once. The sequenced sample consisted of peripheral blood. These receptors were obtained from a man older than 75 with acute or convalescent COVID-19.

The gene calls are TRBV29-1 and TRBJ1-2; no clear D. Trimming removed 7 bases at V and 6 bases at J, with 12 bases between. CDR1 is SQVTM and CDR2 is ANQGSEA in the germline V gene. This CDR3 has 11 amino acids. The CDR3 bases are TGCAGCGGAGGAGAGGGAAATGGCTACACCTTC. Its translation is CSGGEGNGYTF.

The chain couples TRBV29-1 to TRBJ2-2; 9 bases fit TRBD1. Germline V gene lookup returns CDR1 SQVTM and CDR2 ANQGSEA. J was trimmed by 5 bases and V by 7 bases; bases with no gene match: 5. The CDR3 has 13 residues. The CDR3 reads CSADRGGTGELFF. The CDR3 nucleotides read TGCAGCGCGGACAGGGGAGGAACCGGGGAGCTGTTTTTT.

In regard to this clone: The identical CDR3 is also encoded by other nucleotide sequences in the sample. V gene TRBV4-2 combines with J gene TRBJ2-3, with TRBD2 as a possible D gene (6 bases). V was clipped by 0 bases and J by 0 bases, with 10 bases between them. The CDR3 is 16 amino acids. The V gene's germline CDR1 is LGHNA and CDR2 YNFKEQ. CDR3 sequence reads: CASSQDRGGSTDTQYF. DNA of the CDR3: TGTGCCAGCAGCCAAGATCGGGGAGGCAGCACAGATACGCAGTATTTT.

The CDR3 loop reads CSVEETGWDTQYF. The CDR3 nucleotides are TGCAGCGTTGAAGAGACAGGGTGGGATACGCAGTATTTT. The V call is TRBV29-1, the J call TRBJ2-3; TRBD1 matches at 7 bases. Germline V gives CDR1 SQVTM, CDR2 ANQGSEA. Unmatched junction bases numbered 3, after V lost 0 bases and J lost 6 bases. The CDR3 covers 13 residues.

This chain's CDR3 is CANPPRRVILYEQYV. The CDR3 bases are TGTGCCAACCCCCCCCGTCGGGTGATCCTATACGAGCAGTACGTC. The chain couples TRBV27 to TRBJ2-7; D is undetermined. CDR3 size: 15 residues. CDR1 and CDR2 (germline): MNHEY, SMNVEV (reference sequence). Trimming cost V 10 bases and J 4 bases, with 23 bases left between them.

The J gene is TRBJ2-2, the V gene TRBV7-9, with D tentatively TRBD1 (6 bases). This CDR3 is built from 14 residues. Germline V CDR1 and CDR2: SEHNR, FQNEAQ (reference sequence). Between the trimmed V and J ends, which lost 7 bases and 7 bases, there was a span of 16 bases. The CDR3 loop reads CASKERGKDGELFF. The CDR3 nucleotides are TGTGCCAGCAAAGAAAGGGGGAAGGACGGGGAGCTGTTTTTT.

This clone has a single count. The chain uses TRBV10-3 and TRBJ2-7; no firm D call. V lost 0 bases, J lost 7 bases, and 10 bases lay in between. The germline V gene encodes CDR1 ENHRY and CDR2 SYGVKD. CDR3 size: 13 residues. The CDR3 region is CAISESISREQYV. The CDR3 DNA follows: TGTGCCATCAGTGAGTCGATTAGTCGGGAGCAGTACGTC.